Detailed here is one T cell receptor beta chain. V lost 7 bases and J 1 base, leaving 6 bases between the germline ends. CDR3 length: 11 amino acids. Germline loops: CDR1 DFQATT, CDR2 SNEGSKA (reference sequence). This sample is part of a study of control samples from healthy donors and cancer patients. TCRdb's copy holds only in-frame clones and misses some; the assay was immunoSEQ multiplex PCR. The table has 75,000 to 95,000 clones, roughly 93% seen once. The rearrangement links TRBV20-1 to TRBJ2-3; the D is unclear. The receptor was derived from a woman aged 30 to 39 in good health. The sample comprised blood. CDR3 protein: CSGGRTDTQYF. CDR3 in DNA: TGCAGTGGAGGTCGCACAGATACGCAGTATTTT.